This T cell receptor (beta chain) was sequenced during a study of monozygotic twins with inflammatory bowel disease. In the case of this clonotype: The antigen is undetermined.

TCRdb reprocessed the 5' RACE reads and reports one entry per CDR3 protein, with no DNA. Here the sample table reports about 160,000 distinct CDR3 sequences. Study-wide results and caveats: Different subtypes (of T cells) could not be told apart from one another.

The CDR3 loop spans 17 amino acids. Looked up from germline, CDR1 is LGHNA and CDR2 is YSLEER. This rearrangement joins TRBV4-3 to TRBJ1-1. Sequenced: blood. This receptor was identified in a human donor with ulcerative colitis or Crohn's disease, or a healthy co-twin of an affected twin (not recorded which). CDR3 amino acids: CASSHALFRASNTEAFF.